A single sample is the source of the 22 T cell receptor beta chains below, sequenced in a study of T cells expressing NK-cell markers. One entry per CDR3 protein, without DNA, is what TCRdb gives after re-calling the 5' RACE reads. This repertoire comprises about 380,000 distinct CDR3 sequences; its ten largest clones make up about 5.2%. Sample: blood T cells: a sorted CD56 or NKG2C T cell subset, CD4+ or CD8+ T cells, or bulk PBMC T cells (not recorded which). These receptors were collected from a man between 18 and 69 years old in good health.

The CDR3 protein is CASRDRGLAAETQYF. This chain uses TRBV6-1 with TRBJ2-5; TCRdb's D gene call, TRBD1, goes unchecked for lack of DNA. Germline loops: CDR1 MNHNS, CDR2 SASEGT. The CDR3 is made up of 15 amino acids.

The CDR3 is CASSALKTGTGDLDTQYF. This sequence joins TRBV19 and TRBJ2-3; TCRdb names TRBD1, which stays unverified in the absence of DNA. The V gene's germline CDR1 is LNHDA and CDR2 SQIVND (reference sequence). The CDR3 totals 18 residues.

This CDR3 is CSASHLQGSNQPQHF. The V call is TRBV20-1, the J call TRBJ1-5; TCRdb's assignment of TRBD1 cannot be checked, as there is no DNA. The CDR3 is 15 amino acids. CDR1 is DFQATT, CDR2 SNEGSKA, per germline (reference sequence).

The rearrangement uses TRBV12-3 or TRBV12-4 and TRBJ1-5; with no DNA, the TCRdb D assignment of TRBD1 cannot be verified. CDR3 length: 15 amino acids. CDR3 sequence: CASSLTRGGNQPQHF.

This chain uses TRBV29-1 with TRBJ1-4; there is no DNA to check the TCRdb D call of TRBD1. The CDR3 has 14 amino acids. CDR1 is SQVTM and CDR2 is ANQGSEA in the germline V gene. The CDR3 here is CSVGRTGATVELFF.

The chain is built from TRBV20-1 and TRBJ2-7; the D call of TRBD2 rests on TCRdb alone, since no DNA is present to check it. The germline CDR1 and CDR2 sequences are DFQATT and SNEGSKA (reference sequence). The CDR3 spans 13 residues. CDR3 sequence: CSAGRTSSYEQYF.

The gene calls are TRBV20-1 and TRBJ2-3; the TCRdb D gene call, TRBD1, has no DNA to confirm it. Germline V lookup: CDR1 DFQATT, CDR2 SNEGSKA (reference sequence). The CDR3 runs to 15 residues. The CDR3 sequence is CSATATGGLTDTQYF.

The chain employs TRBV4-1 and TRBJ2-2; the TCRdb call, TRBD1, lacks DNA for checking. Germline loops: CDR1 MGHRA, CDR2 YSYEKL. This CDR3 spans 15 amino acids. The CDR3 sequence is CASSQTGTNAGELFF.

The V call is TRBV7-6, the J call TRBJ2-3. The CDR3 consists of 14 residues. Germline V gene sequence: CDR1 SGHVS, CDR2 FNYEAQ. The CDR3 spells CASSSPTGTDTQYF.

The chain couples TRBV5-1 to TRBJ2-7. The CDR3 totals 14 residues. Germline assignment: CDR1 SGHRS and CDR2 YFSETQ. The CDR3 here is CASSSDPWAYEQYF. Together with reference TRBV5-1 and TRBJ2-7, the CDR3 gives the full variable domain: KAGVTQTPRYLIKTRGQQVTLSCSPISGHRSVSWYQQTPGQGLQFLFEYFSETQRNKGNFPGRFSGRQFSNSRSEMNVSTLELGDSALYLCASSSDPWAYEQYFGPGTRLTVT.

The chain couples TRBV25-1 to TRBJ2-7; TCRdb lists TRBD2, though no DNA is available to test this call. The CDR3 has 15 residues. Germline assignment: CDR1 MGHDK and CDR2 SYGVNS. CDR3 sequence reads: CASRWESGPSYEQYF.

The V call is TRBV6-1, the J call TRBJ1-6; the D call from TCRdb, TRBD1, cannot be confirmed without DNA. This CDR3 is 15 amino acids long. Germline CDR1 and CDR2: MNHNS and SASEGT. The CDR3: CASRITGTGNSPLHF.

The chain carries TRBV28 and TRBJ1-4; without DNA, the TCRdb call of TRBD1 cannot be checked. CDR1 MDHEN and CDR2 SYDVKM come from the germline V gene. This CDR3 region has 15 residues. The CDR3 sequence is CASSPTGTGGEKLFF.

V is TRBV18 and J is TRBJ2-3. Germline assignment: CDR1 KGHSH and CDR2 LQKENI. This CDR3 comprises 14 residues. The CDR3 protein is CASSLYGFTDTQYF.

The chain carries TRBV18 and TRBJ2-7; the D gene TCRdb calls, TRBD1, cannot be checked with no DNA. The germline V gene has CDR1 KGHSH and CDR2 LQKENI. This CDR3 comprises 14 residues. The CDR3 reads CASSRGTDTYEQYF.

The CDR3 here is CASSTRQGLYEQYF. The chain has TRBV13 and TRBJ2-7; lacking DNA, the TRBD1 call made by TCRdb goes unchecked. Germline loops: CDR1 PRHDT, CDR2 FYEKMQ (reference sequence). The CDR3 is 14 amino acids.

The chain is built from TRBV7-9 and TRBJ2-2; without DNA, the TCRdb call of TRBD1 cannot be checked. Germline assignment: CDR1 SEHNR and CDR2 FQNEAQ (reference sequence). This CDR3 has 16 amino acids. CDR3 in amino acids: CASSLKGGYPTGELFF.

J is TRBJ1-6 and V is TRBV3-1. This CDR3 comprises 13 residues. Germline V gives CDR1 LGHDT, CDR2 YNNKEL (reference sequence). The CDR3 loop reads CASRTSGNSPLHF.

The chain uses TRBV4-1 and TRBJ2-1; TCRdb gives TRBD2 as the D gene, but with no DNA this cannot be confirmed. The CDR3 has 17 residues. Germline-derived CDR1 and CDR2 are MGHRA and YSYEKL. The CDR3 region is CASSQDKNLAGGLEQFF.

CDR3: CASSQKDWADNEQFF. The J gene is TRBJ2-1, the V gene TRBV4-2; TCRdb indicates TRBD1, and absent DNA this call remains unverified. Germline V gives CDR1 LGHNA, CDR2 YNFKEQ. This CDR3 has 15 residues.

The chain carries TRBV11-2 and TRBJ2-6; the TCRdb D gene call, TRBD1, has no DNA to confirm it. This CDR3 has 18 amino acids. CDR1 and CDR2 from the germline V gene are SGHAT and FQNNGV. The CDR3: CASSPADRGLAGANVLTF.

CDR3 sequence: CSASKGSRVNTEAFF. This chain links TRBV20-1 with TRBJ1-1; with no DNA, the TCRdb D assignment of TRBD1 cannot be verified. Germline values: CDR1 DFQATT, CDR2 SNEGSKA (reference sequence). This CDR3 contains 15 residues.